This T cell receptor (beta chain) was retrieved from a study of blood T cells in healthy people across ages. Study observations and caveats: Versus aged donors, long-lived donors had higher diversity and more naive CD4+ cells. Among T cells, TCR beta diversity per million cells dropped roughly linearly as age rose. CMV status of donors was unknown, possibly confounding expanded clonotype changes.

Losses at the gene ends were 2 bases for V and 5 bases for J; bases not matched to a gene: 13. CDR1 and CDR2 (germline): SGDLS, YYNGEE. The CDR3 extends over 16 amino acids. The second PCR ran 7 to 11 cycles with a sample-barcoded 5' primer and J-beta primers. TCRdb called the 5' RACE reads again in MiXCR, with one record for every CDR3 protein. This table holds roughly 1.4 million distinct CDR3 sequences, approximately 60% found once. This clonotype has just one count. The antigen remains unidentified. Sample donors were healthy Caucasian individuals that came from Russia, aged roughly 6 to 100. This clonotype was sampled from a man younger than 35 in good health. Sample: blood. This chain links TRBV9 with TRBJ2-7, with 7 bases lining up with TRBD2. CDR3 amino acids: CASSVGGGESSDEQYF. CDR3 bases: TGTGCCAGCAGCGTTGGGGGGGGGGAGTCAAGTGACGAGCAGTACTTC. The complete variable domain, with remaining parts taken from reference TRBV9 and TRBJ2-7, reads DSGVTQTPKHLITATGQRVTLRCSPRSGDLSVYWYQQSLDQGLQFLIQYYNGEERAKGNILERFSAQQFPDLHSELNLSSLELGDSALYFCASSVGGGESSDEQYFGPGTRLTVT.